Shown below are 9 T cell receptor beta chains from a single sample sequenced in a study of blood T cell repertoires in COVID-19. Sequenced by immunoSEQ multiplex PCR; TCRdb stores in-frame clones only, minus some. The table records 300,000 to 350,000 clones, about 90% of them present only once. Sequenced material: PBMCs or T cells enriched from blood (not recorded which). The receptor set was obtained from a man under 40 who had recovered from COVID-19.

The chain employs TRBV5-6 and TRBJ2-5; 10 bases are shared with TRBD2. The CDR3 runs to 14 residues. Losses at the gene ends were 4 bases for V and 4 bases for J; bases not matched to a gene: 4. CDR1 and CDR2 from the germline V gene are SGHDT and YYEEEE. The CDR3 sequence is CASSHIAGGETQYF. As DNA, the CDR3 is TGTGCCAGCAGCCACATAGCGGGGGGAGAGACCCAGTACTTC.

The rearrangement links TRBV5-4 to TRBJ1-6, with 10 bases matching TRBD1. Germline V gene lookup returns CDR1 SGHNT and CDR2 YYREEE (reference sequence). The CDR3 contains 14 residues. V dropped 4 bases and J dropped 10; count of bases not matched to a gene: 5. The CDR3 nucleotides are TGTGCCAGCAGCCGGGACAGGGGAGTATCACCCCTCCACTTT. Translation: CASSRDRGVSPLHF.

The chain's CDR3 is CASSLGPGSDTEAFF. The CDR3, as DNA: TGTGCCAGCAGTTTAGGTCCAGGGTCGGACACTGAAGCTTTCTTT. J is TRBJ1-1 and V is TRBV27; D is possibly TRBD1 (5 bases). The germline gives CDR1 MNHEY, CDR2 SMNVEV (reference sequence). The CDR3 runs to 15 residues. Trimming shortened V by 2 bases and J by 3 bases, and 13 bases separated the two germline ends.

The chain employs TRBV27 and TRBJ1-6, with D perhaps matching TRBD1 (6 bases). Trimming cost V 7 bases and J 8 bases, with 15 bases left between them. This CDR3 spans 14 amino acids. CDR1 is MNHEY and CDR2 is SMNVEV in the germline V gene (reference sequence). The CDR3 bases are TGTGCCAGCAACACACGGGGGGCCCATTCACCCCTCCACTTT. It yields the protein CASNTRGAHSPLHF.

V and J are TRBV11-2 and TRBJ1-1; D unresolved. This CDR3 region has 14 residues. The germline gives CDR1 SGHAT, CDR2 FQNNGV. V shed 6 bases and J shed 2 bases, with 13 bases lying between them. CDR3 in DNA: TGTGCCAGCAGTAACCGTCTATACAACACTGAAGCTTTCTTT. It specifies CASSNRLYNTEAFF.

J is TRBJ2-1 and V is TRBV28; D is perhaps TRBD2 (6 bases). Trimming stripped 3 bases from V and 6 bases from J, with 9 bases between. CDR3 length equals 13 residues. From germline, CDR1 is MDHEN and CDR2 SYDVKM. The DNA of the CDR3 is TGTGCCAGCAGTTTTGTCGGGGGCAATGAGCAGTTCTTC. The encoded protein is CASSFVGGNEQFF.

The CDR3 DNA reads TGTGCCAGCAGTTTCCAGGCAGAAAAACTGTTTTTT. As protein: CASSFQAEKLFF. V is TRBV12-3 or TRBV12-4 and J is TRBJ1-4; D gene uncertain. This CDR3 comprises 12 residues. Trimming left V 3 bases short and J 8 bases short, with 7 bases between.

The rearrangement joins TRBV29-1 to TRBJ1-2, with a tentative D call TRBD1 (5 bases). The germline gives CDR1 SQVTM, CDR2 ANQGSEA. V dropped 3 bases and J dropped 8 bases, with 19 bases sitting between them. This CDR3 is 14 amino acids long. The CDR3 protein is CSVDLPVGARGYTF. DNA of the CDR3: TGCAGCGTTGATCTCCCAGTAGGGGCCAGAGGCTACACCTTC.

This clone was detected only a few times. The rearrangement uses TRBV2 and TRBJ1-5, with 9 bases lining up with TRBD1. Germline V gene lookup returns CDR1 SNHLY and CDR2 FYNNEI. J gave up 0 bases and V 6 bases, and 6 bases lay outside the gene matches. The length of the CDR3 is 16 residues. CDR3 loop: CASRDRGTYSNQPQHF. The CDR3 nucleotides read TGTGCCAGCAGAGACAGGGGGACATATAGCAATCAGCCCCAGCATTTT.